This T cell receptor beta chain was sequenced for a study of vaccination effects on CD4 cells after COVID-19. The overall study: There were three convalescent patients sampled both early and late after vaccination.

Broader study findings: The study, lacking early post-infection timepoints, had few convalescent patients.

TCRdb's table, derived via immunoSEQ multiplex PCR, lists solely in-frame clones and lacks some. The sample carries about 34,000 clones, roughly 75% recorded once. Cells that had been cultured for approximately eleven days were the source of isolated CD4+ T cells. Infection dated between March and December 2020, before the Alpha, Beta and Delta variants reached the United States. Either the BNT162b2 or mRNA-1273 vaccine was given to participants in two doses. Regarding this clone: No antigen is known for it.

The sequencing used CD4+ T cells from PBMCs cultured without peptide, collected after COVID-19 vaccination. The TCR originated in a human donor who had a prior SARS-CoV-2 infection.

DNA for the CDR3: TGTGCCAGCAGCACCGGGACTAGTTCCTACGAGCAGTACTTC. It encodes CASSTGTSSYEQYF. V gene TRBV7-8 combines with J gene TRBJ2-7; the match to TRBD2 covers 8 bases. The trim removed 5 bases at V and 1 base at J, leaving 4 bases unmatched. CDR1 and CDR2 from the germline V gene are SGHVS and FQNEAQ. The CDR3 spans 14 residues.